The 24 T cell receptor beta chains in this list originate from one sample, sequenced in a study of T cells after posttransplantation cyclophosphamide. Here immunoSEQ multiplex PCR was the method, and the copy in TCRdb shows in-frame clones only, minus some. The data show about 6,900 clones, with around 80% seen just once and roughly 29% held by the top ten. Sequencing used memory CD4+ T cells sorted from blood. These receptors were taken from a woman aged 50 to 65 in good health and a related stem cell transplant donor.

This chain links TRBV6-5 with TRBJ1-2, with 9 bases matching TRBD1. Trimming cost V 2 bases and J 8 bases; bases outside gene matches: 9. Germline lookup yields CDR1 MNHEY and CDR2 SVGAGI. The CDR3 covers 15 residues. The CDR3 loop is CASSYTGTGTGGYTF. Here the CDR3 DNA reads TGTGCCAGCAGTTACACCGGGACAGGGACTGGCGGCTACACCTTC.

The chain carries TRBV6-6 and TRBJ1-5; D is unclear. CDR3 length: 13 amino acids. Trimming left V 5 bases short and J 5 bases short, with 10 bases between. In germline, CDR1 is MNHNY, CDR2 SVGAGI (reference sequence). This chain's CDR3 is CASSRFIDQPQHF. In nucleotides, the CDR3 is TGTGCCAGCAGTAGATTTATAGATCAGCCCCAGCATTTT.

The chain employs TRBV29-1 and TRBJ1-2; D not certain. CDR3 length: 12 residues. Trimming left V 4 bases short and J 4 bases short, with 10 bases between. CDR1 and CDR2 (germline): SQVTM, ANQGSEA. The CDR3 DNA reads as TGCAGCGTTGGTGAGGATACCTATGGCTACACCTTC. Protein product: CSVGEDTYGYTF.

This rearrangement joins TRBV29-1 to TRBJ2-3, with 13 bases aligning to TRBD2. The CDR3 is 15 residues long. Trimming removed 6 bases from V and 3 bases from J; junction bases left unmatched: 6. The V gene's germline CDR1 is SQVTM and CDR2 ANQGSEA. The CDR3, as DNA: TGCAGCGTACGAACTAGCGGGAGGGAGACAGATACGCAGTATTTT. Residues: CSVRTSGRETDTQYF.

V gene TRBV11-3 combines with J gene TRBJ2-3, with D unclear. The ends were cut back, 0 bases at V and 4 bases at J, with 14 bases in the middle. This CDR3 spans 16 amino acids. Germline V CDR1 and CDR2: SGHNT, YENEEA. CDR3 amino acids: CASSLDPGLGADTQYF. In DNA form, the CDR3 reads TGTGCCAGCAGCTTAGATCCAGGTCTTGGTGCAGATACGCAGTATTTT. The complete variable domain, with remaining parts taken from reference TRBV11-3 and TRBJ2-3, reads EAGVVQSPRYKIIEKKQPVAFWCNPISGHNTLYWYLQNLGQGPELLIRYENEEAVDDSQLPKDRFSAERLKGVDSTLKIQPAELGDSAVYLCASSLDPGLGADTQYFGPGTRLTVL.

The rearrangement uses TRBV11-2 and TRBJ2-5, with D unclear. Germline V gives CDR1 SGHAT, CDR2 FQNNGV. Trimming left V 0 bases short and J 0 bases short, with 5 bases between. This CDR3 is 14 amino acids long. CDR3 region: CASSLDRYQETQYF. In DNA form, the CDR3 reads TGTGCCAGCAGCTTAGACAGATACCAAGAGACCCAGTACTTC.

The V and J genes are TRBV15 and TRBJ1-1, with unresolved D. Trimming stripped 5 bases from V and 5 bases from J, with 18 bases between. This CDR3 is built from 15 residues. The germline V gene has CDR1 LNHNV and CDR2 YYDKDF (reference sequence). CDR3 sequence (DNA): TGTGCCACCAGCTCAGGTGGTAGGGAGAGTACTGAAGCTTTCTTT. Its translation is CATSSGGRESTEAFF.

V is TRBV30 and J is TRBJ1-1; possible D gene TRBD1, 6 bases. CDR1 and CDR2 from the germline V gene are GTSNPN and SVGIG (reference sequence). The length of the CDR3 is 14 residues. The germline V and J ends were trimmed by 3 bases and 10 bases, with 21 bases remaining between them. In DNA, the CDR3 is TGTGCCTGGAGAAGAAGGACAGTGGCTCAACGAGCTTTCTTT. Protein product: CAWRRRTVAQRAFF.

J is TRBJ2-3 and V is TRBV23-1, with 8 bases aligning to TRBD1. TRBV23-1 is noted as an ORF with a role that remains uncertain. With V trimmed by 4 bases and J by 4 bases, 13 bases remained unmatched. The CDR3 totals 17 residues. CDR3 DNA: TGCGCCAGCAGTCCCTATCGGACAGGGTCAAGTCCAGATACGCAGTATTTT. This codes for CASSPYRTGSSPDTQYF.

The chain uses TRBV7-3 and TRBJ2-7, with TRBD2 identical over 7 bases. The CDR3 is made up of 16 amino acids. CDR1 and CDR2 from the germline V gene are SGHTA and FQGTGA. V lost 1 base to trimming and J lost 5 bases; unmatched junction nucleotides: 11. The CDR3 spells CASSLNRGGRSDEQYF. The CDR3 DNA reads TGTGCCAGCAGCTTAAACCGCGGGGGTAGGTCGGACGAGCAGTACTTC.

This rearrangement joins TRBV10-3 to TRBJ1-5; 10 bases line up with TRBD1. The CDR3 has 13 amino acids. Germline V lookup: CDR1 ENHRY, CDR2 SYGVKD. The junction had 3 bases not matched to a gene; V was cut back by 8 bases and J by 5 bases. The CDR3 here is CAISGTGDQPQHF. The DNA for the CDR3 is TGTGCCATCTCCGGGACAGGGGATCAGCCCCAGCATTTT.

V is TRBV7-2 and J is TRBJ1-3; no reliable D call. Trimming removed 8 bases at V and 0 bases at J, with 5 bases between. This CDR3 has 12 residues. Per germline, CDR1 SGHTA and CDR2 FQGNSA. The CDR3 DNA follows: TGTGCCAGCGCGTACTCTGGAAACACCATATATTTT. Its translation: CASAYSGNTIYF.

This chain links TRBV28 with TRBJ2-7, with a weak D call TRBD2 (5 bases). The CDR3 has 15 residues. Germline lookup yields CDR1 MDHEN and CDR2 SYDVKM. V lost 5 bases and J lost 4, with 18 bases in between. The CDR3 bases are TGTGCCAGCAGTCCCAGGCCCCGGAGGTCGTACGAGCAGTACTTC. Translated, it gives CASSPRPRRSYEQYF.

The genes are TRBV6-5 and TRBJ2-1; tentatively, D is TRBD2 (6 bases). Looked up from germline, CDR1 is MNHEY and CDR2 is SVGAGI. Trimming took 0 bases from V and 0 from J, leaving 6 bases between them. The CDR3 contains 15 residues. CDR3 DNA: TGTGCCAGCAGTTACTCGGGGGGCTCCTACAATGAGCAGTTCTTC. This sequence encodes CASSYSGGSYNEQFF.

This clone is medium-sized by share. The rearrangement links TRBV19 to TRBJ1-4; D not certain. Germline CDR1 is LNHDA and CDR2 is SQIVND (reference sequence). Trimming shortened V by 4 bases and J by 6 bases, and 24 bases separated the two germline ends. The CDR3 sequence is 18 residues long. The CDR3 DNA reads as TGTGCCAGTAGTAATTCCGGGTCCCTCACATTTCCGTATGAAAAACTGTTTTTT. Amino acid sequence: CASSNSGSLTFPYEKLFF. The whole variable domain, filled in from reference TRBV19 and TRBJ1-4, reads DGGITQSPKYLFRKEGQNVTLSCEQNLNHDAMYWYRQDPGQGLRLIYYSQIVNDFQKGDIAEGYSVSREKKESFPLTVTSAQKNPTAFYLCASSNSGSLTFPYEKLFFGSGTQLSVL.

The chain combines TRBV28 with TRBJ2-5, with D possibly being TRBD1 (6 bases). The CDR3 runs 15 residues. The germline CDR1 and CDR2 sequences are MDHEN and SYDVKM. Trimming took 4 bases from V and 1 from J, leaving 13 bases between them. The CDR3 protein is CASSSFQTGQETQYF. Here the CDR3 DNA reads TGTGCCAGCAGTTCCTTTCAGACAGGCCAAGAGACCCAGTACTTC. The full variable domain, its missing parts supplied by reference TRBV28 and TRBJ2-5, is DVKVTQSSRYLVKRTGEKVFLECVQDMDHENMFWYRQDPGLGLRLIYFSYDVKMKEKGDIPEGYSVSREKKERFSLILESASTNQTSMYLCASSSFQTGQETQYFGPGTRLLVL.

The chain combines TRBV7-8 with TRBJ1-1; D may be TRBD1 (6 bases). Germline lookup yields CDR1 SGHVS and CDR2 FQNEAQ. The CDR3 spans 13 residues. Trimming cost V 1 base and J 8 bases, with 11 bases left between them. The CDR3 sequence: CASSLGGQGEAFF. CDR3 nucleotide sequence: TGTGCCAGCAGCTTAGGGGGGCAGGGCGAAGCTTTCTTT. Supplemented by reference TRBV7-8 and TRBJ1-1, the full variable domain reads GAGVSQSPRYKVAKRGQDVALRCDPISGHVSLFWYQQALGQGPEFLTYFQNEAQLDKSGLPSDRFFAERPEGSVSTLKIQRTQQEDSAVYLCASSLGGQGEAFFGQGTRLTVV.

The chain uses TRBV5-1 and TRBJ2-3; D remains ambiguous. V was trimmed by 4 bases and J by 7 bases, leaving 31 bases between them. The germline gives CDR1 SGHRS, CDR2 YFSETQ. There are 19 residues in the CDR3. As DNA, the CDR3 is TGCGCCAGCAGCCAAACACCCCAAAACGGCGGCTCCCCCCTTAATACGCAGTATTTT. Encoded protein: CASSQTPQNGGSPLNTQYF.

This chain joins TRBV12-5 and TRBJ2-1; 8 bases map to TRBD2. Trimming removed 3 bases from V and 7 bases from J; junction bases left unmatched: 2. The CDR3 consists of 13 residues. Per germline, CDR1 LGHNT and CDR2 FRNRAP. This CDR3 is CASGLAGVNEQFF. DNA of the CDR3: TGTGCTAGTGGTTTAGCGGGAGTTAATGAGCAGTTCTTC.

This clone showed up just once. V gene TRBV9 combines with J gene TRBJ1-1; D is undetermined. The V end was cut by 0 bases, the J end by 11 bases, with 14 bases between. The germline CDR1 and CDR2 sequences are SGDLS and YYNGEE. This CDR3 is built from 13 residues. The CDR3 loop is CASSVDLGSSAFF. CDR3 in DNA: TGTGCCAGCAGCGTAGATCTCGGGAGTTCGGCTTTCTTT. Full variable domain (outside the CDR3, taken from reference TRBV9 and TRBJ1-1): DSGVTQTPKHLITATGQRVTLRCSPRSGDLSVYWYQQSLDQGLQFLIQYYNGEERAKGNILERFSAQQFPDLHSELNLSSLELGDSALYFCASSVDLGSSAFFGQGTRLTVV.

The chain joins TRBV4-1 to TRBJ1-5; no definite D call. Germline loops: CDR1 MGHRA, CDR2 YSYEKL. The CDR3 totals 16 residues. V lost 0 bases and J lost 0, with 9 bases in between. Here the CDR3 reads CASSQEGGFSNQPQHF. The CDR3 coding sequence is TGCGCCAGCAGCCAAGAGGGAGGGTTTAGCAATCAGCCCCAGCATTTT.

V usage is TRBV19 and J usage is TRBJ2-3, with 8 nucleotides matching TRBD2. Germline CDR1 reads LNHDA; CDR2 reads SQIVND (reference sequence). This CDR3 contains 14 residues. The trim removed 3 bases at V and 4 bases at J, leaving 3 bases unmatched. CDR3 residues: CASSMPGLADTQYF. CDR3 DNA sequence: TGTGCCAGTAGTATGCCGGGACTAGCAGATACGCAGTATTTT. Drawing the rest from reference TRBV19 and TRBJ2-3, the complete variable domain is DGGITQSPKYLFRKEGQNVTLSCEQNLNHDAMYWYRQDPGQGLRLIYYSQIVNDFQKGDIAEGYSVSREKKESFPLTVTSAQKNPTAFYLCASSMPGLADTQYFGPGTRLTVL.

J is TRBJ2-1 and V is TRBV28; 9 bases align to TRBD2. Germline CDR1 reads MDHEN; CDR2 reads SYDVKM. The J segment lost 10 bases and the V segment lost 3 bases, leaving 10 bases of the junction unmatched. This CDR3 is 15 amino acids long. This CDR3 is CASSFSLAGPREQFF. DNA for the CDR3: TGTGCCAGCAGTTTCTCGCTAGCGGGACCCCGGGAGCAGTTCTTC.

This chain connects TRBV6-6 to TRBJ2-2; D gene uncertain. The CDR3 totals 13 residues. Germline V gene sequence: CDR1 MNHNY, CDR2 SVGAGI (reference sequence). V was trimmed by 6 bases and J by 7 bases, leaving 12 bases between them. The CDR3 DNA sequence: TGTGCCAGCAGCCTTCTAGGAATCGGGGAGCTGTTTTTT. Residues: CASSLLGIGELFF.